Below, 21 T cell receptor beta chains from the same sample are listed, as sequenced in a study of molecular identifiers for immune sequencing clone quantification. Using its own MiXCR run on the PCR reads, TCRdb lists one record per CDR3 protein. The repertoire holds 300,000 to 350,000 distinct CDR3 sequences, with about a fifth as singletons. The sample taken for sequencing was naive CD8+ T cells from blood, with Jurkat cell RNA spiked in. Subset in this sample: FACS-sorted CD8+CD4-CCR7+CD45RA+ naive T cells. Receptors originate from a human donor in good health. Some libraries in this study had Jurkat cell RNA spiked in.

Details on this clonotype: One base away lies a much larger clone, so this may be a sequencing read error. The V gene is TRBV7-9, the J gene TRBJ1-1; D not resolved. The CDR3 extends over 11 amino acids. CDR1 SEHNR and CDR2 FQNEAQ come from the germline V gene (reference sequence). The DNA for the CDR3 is TGTGCCAGCAGTTCGCCGTTCGAAGCTCTCTTT. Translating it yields CASSSPFEALF.

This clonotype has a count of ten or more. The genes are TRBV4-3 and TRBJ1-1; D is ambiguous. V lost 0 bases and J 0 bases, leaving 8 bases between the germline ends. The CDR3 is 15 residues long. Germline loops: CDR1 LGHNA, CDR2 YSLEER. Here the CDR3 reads CASSQEAILNTEAFF. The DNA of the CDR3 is TGCGCCAGCAGCCAAGAGGCCATTTTGAACACTGAAGCTTTCTTT.

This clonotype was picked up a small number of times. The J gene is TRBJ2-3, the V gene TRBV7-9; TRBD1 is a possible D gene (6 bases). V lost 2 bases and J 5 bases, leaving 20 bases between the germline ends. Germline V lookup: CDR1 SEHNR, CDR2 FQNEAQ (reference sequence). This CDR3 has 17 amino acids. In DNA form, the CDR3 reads TGTGCCAGCAGCTTACCCCTACAGGGTTCATTGCGAGATACGCAGTATTTT. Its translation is CASSLPLQGSLRDTQYF.

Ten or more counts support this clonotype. The CDR3 spells CASSFTDRVFSDTQYF. The DNA for the CDR3 is TGTGCCAGCAGCTTTACAGACAGGGTGTTTTCAGATACGCAGTATTTT. The chain combines TRBV7-9 with TRBJ2-3, with TRBD1 identical over 7 bases. Germline V lookup: CDR1 SEHNR, CDR2 FQNEAQ (reference sequence). With V trimmed by 3 bases and J by 4 bases, 10 bases remained unmatched. CDR3 size: 16 residues.

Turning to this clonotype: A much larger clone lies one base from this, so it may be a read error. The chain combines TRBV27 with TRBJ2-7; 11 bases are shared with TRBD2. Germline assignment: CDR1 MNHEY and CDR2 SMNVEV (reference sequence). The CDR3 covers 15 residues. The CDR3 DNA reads TGTGCCAGCAGTTGGGCTAGCGGGGGGTCCTACGAGCAGCACTTC. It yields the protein CASSWASGGSYEQHF.

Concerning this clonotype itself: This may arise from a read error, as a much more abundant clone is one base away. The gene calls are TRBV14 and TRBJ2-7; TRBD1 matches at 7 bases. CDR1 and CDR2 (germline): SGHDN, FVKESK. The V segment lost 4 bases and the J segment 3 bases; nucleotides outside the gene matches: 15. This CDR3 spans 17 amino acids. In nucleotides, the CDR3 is TGTGCCAGCAGCCGCCTGAGTGCGAGGGGGCCTCTCTACGAGCAGTACTTC. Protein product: CASSRLSARGPLYEQYF.

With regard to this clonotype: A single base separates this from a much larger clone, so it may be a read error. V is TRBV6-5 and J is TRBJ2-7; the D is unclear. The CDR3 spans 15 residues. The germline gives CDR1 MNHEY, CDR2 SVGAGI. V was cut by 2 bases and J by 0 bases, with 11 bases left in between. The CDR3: CASSYTDEASYEQYF. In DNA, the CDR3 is TGTGCCAGCAGTTACACCGATGAAGCCTCCTACGAGCAGTACTTC.

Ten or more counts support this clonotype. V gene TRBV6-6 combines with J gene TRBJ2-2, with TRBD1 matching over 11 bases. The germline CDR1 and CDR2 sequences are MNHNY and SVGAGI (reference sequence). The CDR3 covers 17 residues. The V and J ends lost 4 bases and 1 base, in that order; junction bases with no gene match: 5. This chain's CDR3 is CASSSRTGGMNTGELFF. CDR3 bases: TGTGCCAGCAGTTCCCGGACAGGGGGCATGAACACCGGGGAGCTGTTTTTT.

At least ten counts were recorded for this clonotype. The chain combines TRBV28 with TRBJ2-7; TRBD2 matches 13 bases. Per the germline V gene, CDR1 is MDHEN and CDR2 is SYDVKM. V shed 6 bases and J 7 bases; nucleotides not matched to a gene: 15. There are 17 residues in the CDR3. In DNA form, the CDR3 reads TGTGCCAGCAGACCGACTAGCGGGAGGACCCCTTCGGTTGAGCAGTACTTC. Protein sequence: CASRPTSGRTPSVEQYF.

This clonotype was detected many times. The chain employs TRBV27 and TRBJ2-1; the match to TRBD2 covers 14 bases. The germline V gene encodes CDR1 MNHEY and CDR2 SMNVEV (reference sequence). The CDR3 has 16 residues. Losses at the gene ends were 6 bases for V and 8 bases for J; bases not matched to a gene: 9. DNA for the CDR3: TGTGCCAGCAGCCCTAGACTGGGACTAGCGGGAGATGAGCAGTTCTTC. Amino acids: CASSPRLGLAGDEQFF.

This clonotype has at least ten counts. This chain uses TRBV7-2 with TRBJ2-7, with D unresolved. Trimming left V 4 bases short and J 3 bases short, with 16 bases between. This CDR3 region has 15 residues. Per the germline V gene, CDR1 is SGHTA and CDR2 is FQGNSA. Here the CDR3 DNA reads TGTGCCAGCAGCTCCGACCCCTCGACTGTCTACGAGCAGTACTTC. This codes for CASSSDPSTVYEQYF. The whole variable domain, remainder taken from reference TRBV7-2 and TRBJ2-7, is GAGVSQSPSNKVTEKGKDVELRCDPISGHTALYWYRQSLGQGLEFLIYFQGNSAPDKSGLPSDRFSAERTGGSVSTLTIQRTQQEDSAVYLCASSSDPSTVYEQYFGPGTRLTVT.

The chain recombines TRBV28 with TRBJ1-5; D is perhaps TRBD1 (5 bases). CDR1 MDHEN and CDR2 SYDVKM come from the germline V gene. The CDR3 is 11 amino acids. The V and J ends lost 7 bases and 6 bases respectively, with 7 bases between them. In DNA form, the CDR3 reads TGTGCCAGCAACGGGGGTCAGCCCCAGCATTTT. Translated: CASNGGQPQHF.

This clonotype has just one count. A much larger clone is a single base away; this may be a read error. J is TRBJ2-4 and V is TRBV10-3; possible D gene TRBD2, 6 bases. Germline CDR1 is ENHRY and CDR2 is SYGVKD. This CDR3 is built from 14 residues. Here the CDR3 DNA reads TGTGCCGTCAGTGATTCCACGGGACTGAACATTCAGTACTTC. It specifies CAVSDSTGLNIQYF.

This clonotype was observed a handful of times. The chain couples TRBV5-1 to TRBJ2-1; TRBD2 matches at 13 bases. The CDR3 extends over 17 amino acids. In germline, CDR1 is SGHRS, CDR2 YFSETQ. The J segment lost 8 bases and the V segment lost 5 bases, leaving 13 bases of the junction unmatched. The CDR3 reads CASRPLLAGGPSDEQFF. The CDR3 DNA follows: TGCGCCAGCAGGCCGTTACTAGCGGGAGGGCCTAGCGATGAGCAGTTCTTC.

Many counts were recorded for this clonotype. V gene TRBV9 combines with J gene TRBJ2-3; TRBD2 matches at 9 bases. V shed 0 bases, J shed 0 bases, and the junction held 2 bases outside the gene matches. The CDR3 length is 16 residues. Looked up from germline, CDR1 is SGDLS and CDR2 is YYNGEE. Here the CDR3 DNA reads TGTGCCAGCAGCGTAGCCACTAGCGGGAGCACAGATACGCAGTATTTT. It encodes CASSVATSGSTDTQYF.

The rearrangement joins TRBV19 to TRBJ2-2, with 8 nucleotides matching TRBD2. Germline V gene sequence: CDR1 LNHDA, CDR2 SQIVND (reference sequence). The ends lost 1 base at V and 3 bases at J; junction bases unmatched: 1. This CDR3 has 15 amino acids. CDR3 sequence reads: CASSIGGGHTGELFF. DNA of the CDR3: TGTGCCAGTAGTATAGGCGGGGGGCACACCGGGGAGCTGTTTTTT.

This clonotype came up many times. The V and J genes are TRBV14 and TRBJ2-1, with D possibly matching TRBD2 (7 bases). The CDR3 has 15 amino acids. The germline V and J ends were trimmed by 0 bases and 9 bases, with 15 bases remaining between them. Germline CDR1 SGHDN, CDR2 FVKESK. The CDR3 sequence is CASSQDLLRGGEQFF. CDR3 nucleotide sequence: TGTGCCAGCAGCCAAGATCTCCTTAGGGGGGGTGAGCAGTTCTTC.

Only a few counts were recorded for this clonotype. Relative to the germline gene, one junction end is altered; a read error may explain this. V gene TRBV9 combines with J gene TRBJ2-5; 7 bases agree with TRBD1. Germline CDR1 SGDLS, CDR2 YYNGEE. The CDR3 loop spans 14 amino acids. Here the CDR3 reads CASSLLGQEEPQYF. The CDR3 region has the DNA TGTGCCAGCAGCCTACTTGGACAGGAAGAGCCCCAGTACTTC.

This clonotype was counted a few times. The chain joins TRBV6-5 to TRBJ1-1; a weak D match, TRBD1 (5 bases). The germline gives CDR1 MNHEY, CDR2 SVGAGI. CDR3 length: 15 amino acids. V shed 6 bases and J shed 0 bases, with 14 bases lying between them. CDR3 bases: TGTGCCAGCAGCCCTGACAGTTTTCTGAACACTGAAGCTTTCTTT. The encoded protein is CASSPDSFLNTEAFF.

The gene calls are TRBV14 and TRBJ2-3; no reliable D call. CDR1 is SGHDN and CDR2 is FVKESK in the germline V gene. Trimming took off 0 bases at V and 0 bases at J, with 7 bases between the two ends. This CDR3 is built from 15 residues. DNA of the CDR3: TGTGCCAGCAGCCAAGATTTTGTGAGCACAGATACGCAGTATTTT. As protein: CASSQDFVSTDTQYF. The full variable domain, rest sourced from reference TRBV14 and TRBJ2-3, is EAGVTQFPSHSVIEKGQTVTLRCDPISGHDNLYWYRRVMGKEIKFLLHFVKESKQDESGMPNNRFLAERTGGTYSTLKVQPAELEDSGVYFCASSQDFVSTDTQYFGPGTRLTVL.

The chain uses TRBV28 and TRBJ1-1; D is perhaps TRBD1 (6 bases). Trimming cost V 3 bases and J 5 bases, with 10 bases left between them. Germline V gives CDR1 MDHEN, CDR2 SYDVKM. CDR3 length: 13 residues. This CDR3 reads CASSFTGFTEAFF. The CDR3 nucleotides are TGTGCCAGCAGTTTTACAGGGTTTACTGAAGCTTTCTTT.